The 6 T cell receptor beta chains below were found in one sample sequenced in a study of T cells after yellow fever vaccination. TCRdb re-analysed the 5' RACE reads in MiXCR, keeping a single row per CDR3 protein. The sample has 450,000 to 600,000 distinct CDR3 sequences; about a sixth are singletons. The starting material was PBMCs, obtained less than 6 days after the first yellow fever vaccination. The receptors here all came from a man aged 18 to 29 who received the YFV17D yellow fever vaccine.

V gene TRBV2 combines with J gene TRBJ2-1; possible D gene TRBD2, 6 bases. Germline CDR1 and CDR2: SNHLY and FYNNEI. This CDR3 is 15 amino acids long. Trimming took 6 bases from V and 3 from J, leaving 15 bases between them. CDR3 loop: CASRGGTGRYNEQFF. The CDR3 nucleotides are TGTGCCAGCAGGGGCGGGACTGGCCGCTACAATGAGCAGTTCTTC.

Regarding this clonotype: A read error may be the cause here, since a much bigger clone is one base away. V is TRBV3-1 and J is TRBJ2-1, with TRBD2 as a possible D gene (5 bases). Germline values: CDR1 LGHDT, CDR2 YNNKEL (reference sequence). The CDR3 is made up of 13 amino acids. Here the CDR3 reads CASSQFLGVEQLF. In DNA form, the CDR3 reads TGTGCCAGCAGCCAATTCCTGGGAGTCGAGCAGTTGTTC.

This clonotype turned up a few times. The chain joins TRBV27 to TRBJ1-1, with TRBD1 matching over 7 bases. This CDR3 spans 15 amino acids. V trimming: 2 bases; J trimming: 2 bases; junction bases outside the gene matches: 5. Germline CDR1 MNHEY, CDR2 SMNVEV (reference sequence). The CDR3 DNA reads TGTGCCAGCAGTTTAGGGACAGACCCCAACACTGAAGCTTTCTTT. Its protein is CASSLGTDPNTEAFF.

This chain connects TRBV5-1 to TRBJ2-1; D not certain. CDR1 SGHRS and CDR2 YFSETQ come from the germline V gene. The CDR3 contains 13 residues. V was clipped by 0 bases and J by 5 bases, with 6 bases between them. CDR3: CASSLGANNEQFF. In nucleotides, the CDR3 is TGCGCCAGCAGCTTGGGGGCCAACAATGAGCAGTTCTTC.

The CDR3 sequence: CASSTSRGYEQYV. The CDR3 DNA is TGTGCCAGCAGCACATCGAGGGGCTACGAGCAGTACGTC. The chain has TRBV9 and TRBJ2-7; perhaps D is TRBD1 or TRBD2 (5 bases each). The germline V and J ends were trimmed by 4 bases and 3 bases, with 11 bases remaining between them. Germline values: CDR1 SGDLS, CDR2 YYNGEE. The CDR3 totals 13 residues.

The chain recombines TRBV20-1 with TRBJ2-7; the match to TRBD2 covers 10 bases. Losses at the gene ends were 5 bases for V and 2 bases for J; bases not matched to a gene: 6. The CDR3 loop spans 14 amino acids. CDR1 is DFQATT and CDR2 is SNEGSKA in the germline V gene (reference sequence). The CDR3 sequence is CSAGRTSGTYEQYF. For the CDR3, the DNA is TGCAGTGCTGGGCGGACTAGCGGCACCTACGAGCAGTACTTC.